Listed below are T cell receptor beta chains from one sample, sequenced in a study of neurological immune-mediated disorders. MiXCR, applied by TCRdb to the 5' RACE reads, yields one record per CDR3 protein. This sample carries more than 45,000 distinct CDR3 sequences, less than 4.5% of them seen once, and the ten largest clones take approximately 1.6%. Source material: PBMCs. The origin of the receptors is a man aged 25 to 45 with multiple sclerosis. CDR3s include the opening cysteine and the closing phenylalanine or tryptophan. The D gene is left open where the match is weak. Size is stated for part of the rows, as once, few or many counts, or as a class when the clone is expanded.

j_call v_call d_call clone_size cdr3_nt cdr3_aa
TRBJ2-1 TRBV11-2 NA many TGTGCCAGCAGCTGGGGTACAGGGATTAACAATGAGCAGTTCTTC CASSWGTGINNEQFF
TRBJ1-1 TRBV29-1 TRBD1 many TGCAGCGTTAGGGGACAGGGGTACACTGAAGCTTTCTTT CSVRGQGYTEAFF
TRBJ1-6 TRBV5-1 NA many TGCGCCAGCAGCTTGGATGTTGAAAATTCACCCCTCCACTTT CASSLDVENSPLHF
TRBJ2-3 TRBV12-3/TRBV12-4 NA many TGTGCCAGCAGTTTACGGCTCCTCGATGAGTATTTT CASSLRLLDEYF
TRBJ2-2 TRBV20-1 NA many TGCAGTGCTAGAGAAGAGGCCTGGGGCGGGACCGGGGAGCTGTTTTTT CSAREEAWGGTGELFF
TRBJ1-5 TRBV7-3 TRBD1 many TGTGCCAGCAGCTGGTCAGGGGGACAGCCCCAGCATTTT CASSWSGGQPQHF
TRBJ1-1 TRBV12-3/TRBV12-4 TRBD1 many TGTGCCAGCAGTTTTTCAGGGGGGCCGGTAGCTTTCTTT CASSFSGGPVAFF
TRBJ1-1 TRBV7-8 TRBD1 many TGTGCCAGCAGCTGGAACGACAGGGTCACTGAAGCTTTCTTT CASSWNDRVTEAFF
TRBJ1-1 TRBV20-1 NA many TGCAGTGCTAGGAGGGGCTCGAGCACTGAAGCTTTCTTT CSARRGSSTEAFF
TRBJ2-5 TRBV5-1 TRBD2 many TGCGCCAGCAGCCCCCGGACTAGCGCAGTCGAGACCCAGTACTTC CASSPRTSAVETQYF
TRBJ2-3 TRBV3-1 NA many TGTGCCAGCAGCCAAGGGACGGGGTTCCTCGGAGATACGCAGTATTTT CASSQGTGFLGDTQYF
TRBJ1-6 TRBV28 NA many TGTGCCAGCAGTTTACCCGGATCACCCCTCAACTTT CASSLPGSPLNF
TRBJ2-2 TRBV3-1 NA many TGTGCCAGCAGCCAAGATCGAACTAGGATCCCCGGGGAGCTGTTTTTT CASSQDRTRIPGELFF
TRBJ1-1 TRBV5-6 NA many TGTGCCAGCACCCGGACGGACTACACTGAAGCTTTCTTT CASTRTDYTEAFF
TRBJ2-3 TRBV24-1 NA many TGTGCCACCAGTGATTTCAGTCAGGGAACAGATACGCAGTATTTT CATSDFSQGTDTQYF
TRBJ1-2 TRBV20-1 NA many TGCAGTGCTAGAGCCCAGGGCTATGGCTACACCTTC CSARAQGYGYTF
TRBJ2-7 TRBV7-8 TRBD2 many TGTGCCAGCAGCCCCGGGACTAGCGGGAGATACGAGCAGTACTTC CASSPGTSGRYEQYF
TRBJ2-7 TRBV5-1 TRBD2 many TGCGCCAGCAGCCCCCGGACTAGCGGTTCCTACGAGCAGTACTTC CASSPRTSGSYEQYF
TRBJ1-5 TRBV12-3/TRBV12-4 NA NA TGTGCCAGCAGCTTCGGTAGCAATCAGCCCCAGAATTTT CASSFGSNQPQNF
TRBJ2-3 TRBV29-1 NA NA TGCAGCGTTTTCGGGGGTCATAGCACAGATACGCAGTATTTT CSVFGGHSTDTQYF
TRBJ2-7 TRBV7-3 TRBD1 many TGTGCCAGCAGCGCCACAGGGGGTGAGCAGTACTTC CASSATGGEQYF
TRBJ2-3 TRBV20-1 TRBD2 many TGCAGTGCTAGAGATATAGCGGGAGGGCCGGATACGCAGTATTTT CSARDIAGGPDTQYF
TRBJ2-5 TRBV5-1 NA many TGCGCCAGCAGCCCACCGGTGCAAGGACCCCAAGAGACCCAGTACTTC CASSPPVQGPQETQYF
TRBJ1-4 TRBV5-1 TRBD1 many TGCGCCAGCAGCTTTATTCAGGGGGCTAATGAAAAACTGTTTTTT CASSFIQGANEKLFF
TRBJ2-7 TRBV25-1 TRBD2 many TGTGCCAGCAGTGAATGGGGAGGGGACCCCTACGAGCAGTACTTC CASSEWGGDPYEQYF
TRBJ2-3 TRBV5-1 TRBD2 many TGCGCCAGCAGCTTGACGGCGGGGGGGCCAACAGATACGCAGTATTTT CASSLTAGGPTDTQYF
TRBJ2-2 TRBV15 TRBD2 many TGTGCCACCAGCTTGACTAGCGGGGGGACCGGGGAGCTGTTTTTT CATSLTSGGTGELFF
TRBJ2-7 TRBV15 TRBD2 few TGTGCCACCAGCAGAGGCTCAGCTAGCGGGAGTCTGGGGGAGCAGTACTTC CATSRGSASGSLGEQYF